A single sample gave rise to the 22 T cell receptor beta chains below, sequenced in a study of cytomegalovirus exposure and HLA in healthy donors. The PCR had 60 Vbeta and 13 Jbeta primers. Libraries were prepared by immunoSEQ multiplex PCR; TCRdb keeps only in-frame clonotypes and omits some of them. The data show some 150,000 clones, 80% to 90% seen once. Material: PBMCs. These receptor sequences come from a woman aged 18-29 years in good health and CMV-seronegative.

The chain links TRBV5-4 to TRBJ2-1; TRBD2 agrees at 10 bases. J gave up 7 bases and V 2 bases, and 6 bases lay outside the gene matches. Germline CDR1 and CDR2: SGHNT and YYREEE (reference sequence). This CDR3 is 15 amino acids long. CDR3 residues: CASSFGLAGVNEQFF. As DNA, the CDR3 is TGTGCCAGCAGCTTCGGTCTAGCGGGGGTAAATGAGCAGTTCTTC.

V usage is TRBV2 and J usage is TRBJ2-5; 8 nucleotides align to TRBD1. The CDR3 covers 14 residues. Germline values: CDR1 SNHLY, CDR2 FYNNEI. V lost 5 bases to trimming and J lost 4 bases; unmatched junction nucleotides: 6. The CDR3, as DNA: TGTGCCAGCAGTTGGGGACAGGCGATAGAGACCCAGTACTTC. Protein: CASSWGQAIETQYF.

The V gene is TRBV11-3, the J gene TRBJ2-3; 9 bases fit TRBD2. CDR3 length: 16 amino acids. The trim removed 5 bases at V and 10 bases at J, leaving 16 bases unmatched. Looked up from germline, CDR1 is SGHNT and CDR2 is YENEEA. The CDR3 nucleotides read TGTGCCAGCAGCCCGGGGGGAGCGGGAGGCCCCTTGGCGCAGTATTTT. It codes for CASSPGGAGGPLAQYF.

The rearrangement joins TRBV28 to TRBJ1-2; TRBD1 matches 8 bases. Germline CDR1 reads MDHEN; CDR2 reads SYDVKM. The CDR3 is made up of 14 amino acids. J gave up 4 bases and V 5 bases, and 6 bases lay outside the gene matches. The CDR3 bases are TGTGCCAGCAGTAACCAGGGGGCGAGCTATGGCTACACCTTC. It is translated as CASSNQGASYGYTF.

This clone was detected once. The genes are TRBV10-3 and TRBJ1-6; 8 nucleotides line up with TRBD1. CDR1 is ENHRY, CDR2 SYGVKD, per germline. V lost 6 bases to trimming and J lost 10 bases; unmatched junction nucleotides: 20. The CDR3 spans 18 residues. CDR3 nucleotides: TGTGCCATCAGCAAACCCTATCCTGGACAGGGTGTAGGATCACCCCTCCACTTT. It translates to CAISKPYPGQGVGSPLHF.

The genes are TRBV11-2 and TRBJ2-1, with D uncertain. CDR1 is SGHAT, CDR2 FQNNGV, per germline. V shed 5 bases and J shed 5 bases, with 10 bases lying between them. This CDR3 comprises 13 residues. In nucleotides, the CDR3 is TGTGCCAGCAGCCGCGACACGAACAATGAGCAGTTCTTC. Protein sequence: CASSRDTNNEQFF. The whole variable domain, filled in from reference TRBV11-2 and TRBJ2-1, reads EAGVAQSPRYKIIEKRQSVAFWCNPISGHATLYWYQQILGQGPKLLIQFQNNGVVDDSQLPKDRFSAERLKGVDSTLKIQPAKLEDSAVYLCASSRDTNNEQFFGPGTRLTVL.

The rearrangement links TRBV2 to TRBJ1-1; TRBD1 might be the D (6 bases). Between the trimmed V and J ends, which lost 4 bases and 2 bases, there was a span of 11 bases. In germline, CDR1 is SNHLY, CDR2 FYNNEI. This CDR3 is 14 amino acids long. Written as DNA, the CDR3 is TGTGCCAGCAGTGTCTCAGGGGTAAACACTGAAGCTTTCTTT. It specifies CASSVSGVNTEAFF.

The CDR3 here is CASGFGQGVNVLTF. CDR3 coding DNA: TGTGCCAGCGGGTTTGGTCAGGGCGTGAACGTCCTGACTTTC. This chain links TRBV6-1 with TRBJ2-6, with D possibly being TRBD1 (5 bases). CDR3 length: 14 residues. Between the trimmed V and J ends, which lost 8 bases and 10 bases, there was a span of 18 bases. CDR1 and CDR2 (germline): MNHNS, SASEGT.

The V and J genes are TRBV7-2 and TRBJ2-7, with TRBD1 matching over 12 bases. Germline values: CDR1 SGHTA, CDR2 FQGNSA. Trimming took 6 bases from V and 6 from J; bases not matched to a gene: 12. The CDR3 is 16 residues long. This CDR3 is CASRLPGQGAGSEQYF. In DNA, the CDR3 is TGTGCCAGCAGATTGCCGGGACAGGGGGCCGGAAGCGAGCAGTACTTC.

V gene TRBV4-3 combines with J gene TRBJ2-1, with D unresolved. Per germline, CDR1 LGHNA and CDR2 YSLEER. V lost 0 bases to trimming and J lost 4 bases, with 10 bases between them. The CDR3 is 15 residues long. The CDR3 is CASSQDHLSYNEQFF. The CDR3 coding sequence is TGCGCCAGCAGCCAAGATCATCTATCTTACAATGAGCAGTTCTTC.

The chain combines TRBV7-2 with TRBJ1-2; 11 positions agree with TRBD1. The CDR3 spans 14 residues. Germline V lookup: CDR1 SGHTA, CDR2 FQGNSA. V lost 5 bases and J lost 8; bases outside the gene matches: 7. This CDR3 reads CASSQGQGAGGYTF. CDR3 in DNA: TGTGCCAGCAGCCAAGGACAGGGGGCGGGAGGCTACACCTTC. Variable domain in full (rest from reference TRBV7-2 and TRBJ1-2): GAGVSQSPSNKVTEKGKDVELRCDPISGHTALYWYRQSLGQGLEFLIYFQGNSAPDKSGLPSDRFSAERTGGSVSTLTIQRTQQEDSAVYLCASSQGQGAGGYTFGSGTRLTVV.

The chain uses TRBV29-1 and TRBJ2-7; 8 bases map to TRBD1. CDR3 size: 13 residues. The ends lost 6 bases at V and 5 bases at J; junction bases unmatched: 9. Germline loops: CDR1 SQVTM, CDR2 ANQGSEA. The CDR3 DNA is TGCAGCGTCAGGACAGGGACAGTGAACGAGCAGTACTTC. Amino acid sequence: CSVRTGTVNEQYF.

The chain is built from TRBV28 and TRBJ1-2; 10 bases are a match to TRBD1. J gave up 6 bases and V 4 bases, and 2 bases lay outside the gene matches. The germline V gene has CDR1 MDHEN and CDR2 SYDVKM. The CDR3 has 13 residues. The CDR3 nucleotides read TGTGCCAGCAGTTACGGGACAGGGGATGGCTACACCTTC. Translated: CASSYGTGDGYTF.

CDR3 protein: CASRRTSGGEETQYF. The CDR3, as DNA: TGTGCCAGCAGGAGGACTAGCGGGGGGGAAGAGACCCAGTACTTC. V is TRBV2 and J is TRBJ2-5; 15 positions agree with TRBD2. V lost 6 bases, J lost 3 bases, and 2 bases stayed unmatched. Germline CDR1 SNHLY, CDR2 FYNNEI. This CDR3 is 15 amino acids long.

The J gene is TRBJ2-7, the V gene TRBV19; 7 nucleotides align to TRBD2. This CDR3 comprises 14 residues. Unmatched junction bases numbered 12, after V lost 7 bases and J lost 6 bases. CDR1 is LNHDA and CDR2 is SQIVND in the germline V gene (reference sequence). The CDR3 DNA is TGTGCCAGTATGAACGTCGCGGGAGCACCCGAGCAGTACTTC. It translates to CASMNVAGAPEQYF.

The chain links TRBV5-4 to TRBJ1-4; 7 nucleotides line up with TRBD1. The CDR3 is made up of 16 amino acids. J was trimmed by 0 bases and V by 3 bases; bases with no gene match: 5. CDR1 and CDR2 from the germline V gene are SGHNT and YYREEE (reference sequence). The chain's CDR3 is CASSSRDRPTNEKLFF. CDR3 in DNA: TGTGCCAGCAGCTCTAGGGACAGACCAACTAATGAAAAACTGTTTTTT.

This clone showed up just once. V gene TRBV5-1 combines with J gene TRBJ2-1; maybe TRBD2 (6 bases). The CDR3 contains 16 residues. V lost 0 bases, J lost 2 bases, and 12 bases lay in between. The germline gives CDR1 SGHRS, CDR2 YFSETQ. The CDR3 DNA follows: TGCGCCAGCAGCTTGGACGGGAGCTGGGCCTACAATGAGCAGTTCTTC. Its protein product is CASSLDGSWAYNEQFF.

Comments on this clone: One end of the junction fails to match germline, which may point to a read error. This same CDR3 is encoded by further DNA sequences in the sample. This chain links TRBV5-1 with TRBJ1-1; D perhaps matches TRBD1 (6 bases). Germline V gene sequence: CDR1 SGHRS, CDR2 YFSETQ. CDR3 length equals 17 residues. Written as DNA, the CDR3 is TGCGCTAGCAGCATCGCCGGGACACTCGGCGGGAACACTGAAGCTTTCTTT. Translating it yields CASSIAGTLGGNTEAFF. The full variable domain, in which reference TRBV5-1 and TRBJ1-1 provide the parts outside the CDR3, is KAGVTQTPRYLIKTRGQQVTLSCSPISGHRSVSWYQQTPGQGLQFLFEYFSETQRNKGNFPGRFSGRQFSNSRSEMNVSTLELGDSALYLCASSIAGTLGGNTEAFFGQGTRLTVV.

This chain uses TRBV6-5 with TRBJ2-5; no definite D call. The CDR3 has 14 residues. CDR1 and CDR2 from the germline V gene are MNHEY and SVGAGI. V lost 0 bases to trimming and J lost 5 bases, with 10 bases between them. In DNA, the CDR3 is TGTGCCAGCAGTTACTCGGGCAATCTGGAGACCCAGTACTTC. It codes for CASSYSGNLETQYF.

The V gene is TRBV30, the J gene TRBJ1-3; D is possibly TRBD1 (6 bases). The germline V gene encodes CDR1 GTSNPN and CDR2 SVGIG (reference sequence). The CDR3 is 16 residues long. V lost 0 bases and J lost 0, with 12 bases in between. In nucleotides, the CDR3 is TGTGCCTGGAGTGTACTGAGGGGGAGCTCTGGAAACACCATATATTTT. This encodes CAWSVLRGSSGNTIYF.

This clone was found a few times. The rearrangement joins TRBV19 to TRBJ2-3; 9 bases are a match to TRBD1. There are 15 residues in the CDR3. The germline CDR1 and CDR2 sequences are LNHDA and SQIVND (reference sequence). The ends lost 3 bases at V and 2 bases at J; junction bases unmatched: 3. CDR3 sequence reads: CASSMTGGVTDTQYF. The CDR3 DNA is TGTGCCAGTAGTATGACAGGGGGTGTCACAGATACGCAGTATTTT.

The rearrangement joins TRBV5-1 to TRBJ2-7, with D tentatively TRBD1 (5 bases). The germline CDR1 and CDR2 sequences are SGHRS and YFSETQ. This CDR3 spans 14 amino acids. V lost 2 bases to trimming and J lost 2 bases, with 11 bases between them. The CDR3 DNA sequence: TGCGCCAGCAGCTTAAGACAGCTACCCTACGAGCAGTACTTC. Encoded protein: CASSLRQLPYEQYF.